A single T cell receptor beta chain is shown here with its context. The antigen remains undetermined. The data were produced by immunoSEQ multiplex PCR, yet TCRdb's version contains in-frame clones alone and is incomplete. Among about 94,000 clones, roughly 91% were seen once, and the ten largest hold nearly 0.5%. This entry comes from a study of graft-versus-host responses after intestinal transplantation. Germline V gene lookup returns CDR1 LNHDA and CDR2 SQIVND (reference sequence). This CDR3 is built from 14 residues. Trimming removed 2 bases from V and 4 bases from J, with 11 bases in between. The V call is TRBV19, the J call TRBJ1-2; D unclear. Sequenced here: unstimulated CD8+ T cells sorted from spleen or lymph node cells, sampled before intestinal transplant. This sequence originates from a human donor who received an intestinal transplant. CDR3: CASSISAGSYGYTF. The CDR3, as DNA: TGTGCCAGTAGTATATCGGCAGGCTCCTATGGCTACACCTTC.